This TCR beta chain was sequenced during a study of blood T cells in healthy people across ages. This clonotype was detected only a few times. Germline assignment: CDR1 MDHEN and CDR2 SYDVKM. V lost 6 bases, J lost 4 bases, and 16 bases lay in between. The CDR3 totals 14 residues. Next came a second PCR, run for about 7 to 12 cycles, which used a sample-barcoded 5' primer along with a J-beta primer mix. All cDNA molecules were each tagged by a template-switch adaptor with 12 random nucleotides. One entry per CDR3 protein results from TCRdb running MiXCR on the 5' RACE reads. In the table there are 450,000 to 650,000 distinct CDR3 sequences, less than 25% of which are singletons. The sample also formed part of further work on T cells of mothers and their children.

This TCR was recovered from a boy aged 5-17 years in good health. The rearrangement joins TRBV28 to TRBJ2-7, with D perhaps TRBD1 or TRBD2 (5 bases each). The sample taken for sequencing was blood. CDR3 sequence: CASRGDQILYEQYF. The CDR3 nucleotides read TGTGCCAGCAGGGGGGACCAGATTCTTTACGAGCAGTACTTC. Complete variable domain (other parts from reference TRBV28 and TRBJ2-7): DVKVTQSSRYLVKRTGEKVFLECVQDMDHENMFWYRQDPGLGLRLIYFSYDVKMKEKGDIPEGYSVSREKKERFSLILESASTNQTSMYLCASRGDQILYEQYFGPGTRLTVT.